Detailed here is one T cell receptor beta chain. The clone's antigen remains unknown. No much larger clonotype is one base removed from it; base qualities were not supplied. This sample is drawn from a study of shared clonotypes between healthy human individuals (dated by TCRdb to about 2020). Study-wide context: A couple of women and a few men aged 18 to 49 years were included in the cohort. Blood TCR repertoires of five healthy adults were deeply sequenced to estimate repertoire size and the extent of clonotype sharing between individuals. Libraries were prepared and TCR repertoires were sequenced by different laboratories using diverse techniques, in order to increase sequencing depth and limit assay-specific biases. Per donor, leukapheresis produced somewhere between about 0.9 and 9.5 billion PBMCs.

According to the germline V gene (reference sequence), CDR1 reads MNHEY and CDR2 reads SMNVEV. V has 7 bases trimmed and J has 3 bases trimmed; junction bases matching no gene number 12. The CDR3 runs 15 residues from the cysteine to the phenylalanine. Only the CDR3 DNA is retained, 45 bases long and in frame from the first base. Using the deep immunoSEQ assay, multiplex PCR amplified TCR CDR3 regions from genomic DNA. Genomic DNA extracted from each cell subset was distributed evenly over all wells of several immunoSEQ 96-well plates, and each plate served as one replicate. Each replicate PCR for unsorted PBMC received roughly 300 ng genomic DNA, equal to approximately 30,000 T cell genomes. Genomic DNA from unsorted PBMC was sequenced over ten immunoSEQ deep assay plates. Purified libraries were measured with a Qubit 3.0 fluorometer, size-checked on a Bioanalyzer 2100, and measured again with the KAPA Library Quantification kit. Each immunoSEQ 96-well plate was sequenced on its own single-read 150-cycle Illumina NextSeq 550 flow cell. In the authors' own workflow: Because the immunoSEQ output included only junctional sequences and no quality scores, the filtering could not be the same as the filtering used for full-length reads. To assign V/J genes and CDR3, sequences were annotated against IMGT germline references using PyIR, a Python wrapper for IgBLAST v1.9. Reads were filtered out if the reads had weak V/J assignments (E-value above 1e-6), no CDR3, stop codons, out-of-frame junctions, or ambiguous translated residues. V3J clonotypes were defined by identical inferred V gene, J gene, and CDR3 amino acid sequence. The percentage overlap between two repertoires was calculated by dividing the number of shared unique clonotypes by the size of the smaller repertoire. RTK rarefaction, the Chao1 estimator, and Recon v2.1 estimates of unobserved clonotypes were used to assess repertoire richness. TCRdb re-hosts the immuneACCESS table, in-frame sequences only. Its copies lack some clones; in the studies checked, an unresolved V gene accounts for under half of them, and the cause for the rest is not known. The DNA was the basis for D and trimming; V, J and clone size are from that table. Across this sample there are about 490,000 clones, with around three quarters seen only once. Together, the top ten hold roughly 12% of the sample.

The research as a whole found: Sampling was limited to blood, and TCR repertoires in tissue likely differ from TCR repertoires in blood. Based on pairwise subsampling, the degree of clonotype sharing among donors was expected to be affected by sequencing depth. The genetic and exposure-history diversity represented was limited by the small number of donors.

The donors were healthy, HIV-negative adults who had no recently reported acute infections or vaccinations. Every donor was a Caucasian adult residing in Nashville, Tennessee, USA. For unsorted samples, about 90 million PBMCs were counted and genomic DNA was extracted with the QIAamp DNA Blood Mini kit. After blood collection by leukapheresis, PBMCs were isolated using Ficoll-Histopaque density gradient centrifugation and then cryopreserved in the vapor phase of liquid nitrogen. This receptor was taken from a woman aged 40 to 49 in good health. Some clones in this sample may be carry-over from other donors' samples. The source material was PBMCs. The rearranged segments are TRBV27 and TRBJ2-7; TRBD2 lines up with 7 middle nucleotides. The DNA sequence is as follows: TGTGCCAGCAAACTGAGCGGGATGGGAGGCTACGAGCAGTACTTC. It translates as CASKLSGMGGYEQYF.